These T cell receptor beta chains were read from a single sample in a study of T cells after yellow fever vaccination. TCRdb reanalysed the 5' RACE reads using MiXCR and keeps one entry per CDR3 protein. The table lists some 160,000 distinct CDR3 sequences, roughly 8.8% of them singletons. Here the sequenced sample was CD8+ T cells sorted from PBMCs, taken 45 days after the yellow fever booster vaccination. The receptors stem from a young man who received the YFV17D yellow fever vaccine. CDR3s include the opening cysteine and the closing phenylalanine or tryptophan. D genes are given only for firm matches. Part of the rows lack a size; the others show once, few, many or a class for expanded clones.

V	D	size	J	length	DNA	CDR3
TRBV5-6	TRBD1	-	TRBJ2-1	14	TGTGCCAGCAGCTCCGGACAGGGTGGGGTAGAGCAGTTCTTC	CASSSGQGGVEQFF
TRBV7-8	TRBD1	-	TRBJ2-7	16	TGTGCCAGCAGCTTACAGGACAGGGGGCCTATATACGAGCAGTACTTC	CASSLQDRGPIYEQYF
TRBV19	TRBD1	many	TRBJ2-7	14	TGTGCCAGTAGTACCGGGACAGGGAGCTACGAGCAGTACTTC	CASSTGTGSYEQYF
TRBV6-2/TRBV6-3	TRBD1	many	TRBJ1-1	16	TGTGCCAGCAGTTACCCGCCGGACAGGGAAGGCACTGAAGCTTTCTTT	CASSYPPDREGTEAFF
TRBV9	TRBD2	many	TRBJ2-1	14	TGTGCCAGCAGCGCGAGCGGGGGGGCCAATGAGCAGTTCTTC	CASSASGGANEQFF
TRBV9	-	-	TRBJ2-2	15	TGTGCCAGCAGCGTAGGTTCAGCGGTGGGCGGGGAGCTGTTTTTT	CASSVGSAVGGELFF
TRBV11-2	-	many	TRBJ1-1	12	TGTGCCAGCAGCGAGATGAACACTGAAGCTTTCTTT	CASSEMNTEAFF
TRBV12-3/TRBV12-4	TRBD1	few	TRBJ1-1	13	TGTGCCAGCAGTTTGGCAGGGGGAATTGAAGCTTTCTTT	CASSLAGGIEAFF
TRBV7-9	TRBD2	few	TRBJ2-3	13	TGTGCCAGCATTCCCCCCTCAGGGACTAGGCAGTATTTT	CASIPPSGTRQYF
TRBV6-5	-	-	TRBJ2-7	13	TGTGCCAGCACCGTTGGATGGGACTACGAGCAGTACTTC	CASTVGWDYEQYF
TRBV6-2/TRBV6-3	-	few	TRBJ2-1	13	TGTGCCAGCACCCTCGCTGCCCTATATGAGCAGTTCTTC	CASTLAALYEQFF